This TCR beta chain came from a study of CD8 T cells in Susac syndrome (dated by TCRdb to the late 2010s). Study-level background: The study used repertoire sequencing to test whether antigen drove CD8+ T cell activation and differentiation in Susac syndrome. The study compared CD8+ T cell repertoire clonality among around 11 healthy donors, around 14 Susac syndrome patients and roughly 15 multiple sclerosis patients.

Peripheral blood CD8+ and CD4+ T cells from healthy donors, Susac syndrome patients and multiple sclerosis patients were profiled by high-throughput TCR beta sequencing. The healthy donors served as controls matched for age and sex. Bulk CD8+ and CD4+ T cells were purified by magnetic negative isolation, whereas CD8+ TEMRA cells were enriched by FACS. Blood was drawn into EDTA tubes, processed within 24 hours, and PBMCs were isolated by density gradient centrifugation. PBMCs intended for TCR sequencing were frozen in liquid nitrogen and were later thawed in a 37 degrees C water bath. Purity of sorted or isolated CD4+, CD8+ and CD8+ TEMRA cells was at least 90%. Concerning this clonotype: The antigen it recognizes is unknown. Per-base qualities were not stored, and no clone one base away is much larger.

The paper as a whole reports these results and caveats: The study acknowledged that relatively few individuals were included in the TCR sequencing and HLA analysis.

RNA was extracted with the RNeasy kit and about 0.5 to 1 ug was reverse transcribed using random hexamers. The immunoSEQ multiplex PCR assay, covering 54 Vbeta and 13 Jbeta segments, was used to amplify TCR beta CDR3 regions. To correct PCR amplification bias, a synthetic template baseline was used for both primer optimization and computational correction. On the study's bioinformatics: Reads were assigned to V, D and J genes according to IMGT and analyzed in immunoSEQ Analyzer, with only productive sequences retained. To calculate clonality, Shannon entropy was normalized by log2 of the number of productive unique sequences and then subtracted from one. Public and private clones were assessed among the 100 most prevalent clones of each patient and control. A clone was defined as Susac-specific if it was absent from the healthy and MS cohorts, from some 980 published viral clones and from other ImmuneACCESS disease sequences. The public sequencing data were trimmed at Q25 with fastp and processed into clonotypes with MiXCR by TCRdb, which kept only in-frame beta chains. Each CDR3 protein appears once, grouped with its most common genes and DNA. None of the V and J calls come from the authors' own analysis; TCRdb made them. Across this sample there are 45,000 to 55,000 distinct CDR3 sequences, with over 85% seen only once. The ten most abundant clones make up approximately 0.54% of the sample.

The cysteine opens and the phenylalanine closes a CDR3 of 14 amino acids. The DNA shown is the 42-base CDR3, in frame from base 1. For CDR1 and CDR2, the germline V gene lists MDHEN and SYDVKM. Trimmed from V: 2 bases; trimmed from J: 2 bases; junction bases lacking a gene match: 3. Recombination joined TRBV28 with TRBJ2-7, with 7 central nucleotides matching TRBD2. Material for sequencing was CD8+ T cells from PBMCs. The source is a human donor in good health. The CDR3: CASSLIAGAYEQYF. The nucleotide sequence is given as TGTGCCAGCAGTTTAATCGCGGGAGCCTACGAGCAGTACTTC.